This is a list of T cell receptor beta chains from one sample in a study. One entry per CDR3 protein, called by TCRdb with MiXCR from the 5' RACE reads. The sample contains under 65,000 distinct CDR3 sequences, about 28% of which appear only once. Sequences were obtained from tumor-infiltrating memory CD4+ T cells sorted from the breast tumor. The receptors come from a female donor with breast cancer. Both conserved end residues are part of each CDR3. The order of the fields is J gene, V gene, clone size, D gene, CDR3 protein, CDR3 DNA. A D gene is named only where the DNA matches it firmly. Size values are once, few and many counts, or a class for expanded clones, and some rows have none.

>TRBJ2-3|TRBV7-2|-|TRBD1
CASSSRYETKGAKGTDTQYF
TGTGCCAGCAGCTCCCGCTATGAAACCAAGGGGGCAAAGGGCACAGATACGCAGTATTTT
>TRBJ2-1|TRBV7-2|once|-
CASSLVQGFYNEQFF
TGTGCCAGCAGCTTAGTACAGGGCTTCTACAATGAGCAATTCTTC
>TRBJ2-5|TRBV5-1|few|-
CASSLGGGETQYF
TGCGCCAGCAGCTTAGGTGGAGGAGAGACCCAGTACTTC
>TRBJ1-5|TRBV3-1|once|TRBD1
CACSQDVGDRGQHF
TGTGCCTGCAGCCAAGATGTTGGGGACAGAGGCCAGCATTTT
>TRBJ2-1|TRBV2|many|-
CASSRVDNEQFF
TGTGCCAGCAGTCGCGTGGACAATGAGCAGTTCTTC
>TRBJ2-7|TRBV12-3/TRBV12-4|few|-
CASSLRGGEQYF
TGTGCCAGCAGTTTGAGGGGGGGCGAGCAGTACTTC
>TRBJ1-5|TRBV20-1|few|-
CSALPVRVGEPQHF
TGCAGTGCTTTACCCGTCCGCGTAGGAGAGCCCCAGCATTTT
>TRBJ2-5|TRBV7-7|many|-
CASSLGRGETQYF
TGTGCTAGCAGCTTGGGGAGAGGAGAGACCCAGTACTTC
>TRBJ1-2|TRBV28|-|-
CASTPDTVYGYTF
TGTGCCAGCACCCCGGACACCGTCTATGGCTACACCTTC
>TRBJ1-2|TRBV5-6|-|-
CASSLNPDMGGYTF
TGTGCCAGCAGCTTGAATCCGGACATGGGGGGCTACACCTTC
>TRBJ2-5|TRBV9|-|-
CASSVRGSQETQYF
TGTGCCAGCAGCGTAAGGGGATCACAAGAGACCCAGTACTTC
>TRBJ1-1|TRBV7-6|-|-
CASSPRWGGHTEAFF
TGTGCCAGCAGTCCAAGGTGGGGGGGACACACTGAAGCTTTCTTT
>TRBJ1-2|TRBV7-2|few|-
CASSFYEENYGYTF
TGTGCCAGCAGCTTTTATGAAGAAAACTATGGCTACACCTTC
>TRBJ1-6|TRBV6-5|few|-
CASRRTLNNSPLHF
TGTGCCAGCAGACGGACACTGAATAATTCACCCCTCCACTTT
>TRBJ2-6|TRBV5-1|-|-
CASSLRPPSGANVLTF
TGCGCCAGCAGCTTGAGGCCACCCTCTGGGGCCAACGTCCTGACTTTC
>TRBJ1-5|TRBV6-5|many|-
CASSSGTAGWQPQHF
TGTGCCAGCAGTTCCGGGACGGCTGGGTGGCAGCCCCAGCATTTT
>TRBJ1-2|TRBV7-9|many|-
CASTRTTTGANYGYTF
TGTGCCAGCACCCGTACTACGACAGGAGCTAACTATGGCTACACCTTC
>TRBJ2-7|TRBV9|-|TRBD1
CASSAPGQENEQYF
TGTGCCAGCAGCGCACCGGGACAGGAGAACGAGCAGTACTTC
>TRBJ2-2|TRBV7-2|few|-
CASSLNPWSLATGGELFF
TGTGCCAGCAGCTTAAACCCGTGGTCACTAGCAACTGGCGGGGAGCTGTTTTTT
>TRBJ1-1|TRBV11-1|-|-
CASSKRPENTEAFF
TGTGCCAGCAGCAAACGCCCAGAGAACACTGAAGCTTTCTTT
>TRBJ2-1|TRBV4-2|-|-
CASSQEREAYEQFF
TGTGCCAGCAGCCAAGAAAGGGAAGCGTATGAGCAGTTCTTC
>TRBJ1-2|TRBV7-9|-|-
CASSSTGQSGGYTF
TGTGCCAGCAGCTCCACCGGACAGTCCGGTGGCTACACCTTC
>TRBJ1-2|TRBV19|few|-
CASSIEGGGGYGYTF
TGTGCCAGTAGTATAGAAGGAGGGGGAGGATATGGCTACACCTTC
>TRBJ1-2|TRBV6-1|few|-
CASSVGGLVAGYTF
TGTGCCAGCAGTGTAGGGGGTTTGGTCGCTGGCTACACCTTC
>TRBJ1-6|TRBV28|-|-
CASSSRGRGDYNSPLHF
TGTGCCAGCAGTTCTAGGGGGAGGGGTGATTATAATTCACCCCTCCACTTT
>TRBJ2-1|TRBV5-1|-|TRBD2
CASGPLAGGPGYEQFF
TGCGCCAGCGGCCCGTTAGCGGGGGGGCCAGGATATGAGCAGTTCTTC
>TRBJ1-5|TRBV6-6|-|-
CASSWGSNSNQPQHF
TGTGCCAGCAGTTGGGGATCCAATAGCAATCAGCCCCAGCATTTT
>TRBJ2-1|TRBV5-1|-|-
CASNLLSRPYNEQFF
TGCGCCAGCAACCTTCTTAGCCGCCCCTACAATGAGCAGTTCTTC
>TRBJ2-3|TRBV7-9|many|-
CASSHLGRDTQYF
TGTGCCAGCAGCCACCTGGGACGAGATACGCAGTATTTT
>TRBJ1-1|TRBV5-1|few|TRBD1
CASSLVRTGDMNTEAFF
TGCGCCAGCAGCTTGGTCCGGACAGGGGACATGAACACTGAAGCTTTCTTT
>TRBJ2-7|TRBV7-3|few|-
CASGDRWGEQYF
TGTGCCAGCGGGGACCGCTGGGGCGAGCAGTACTTC
>TRBJ1-5|TRBV20-1|-|-
CSARRARGEPQHF
TGCAGTGCTAGACGCGCACGCGGGGAGCCCCAGCATTTT
>TRBJ2-3|TRBV15|many|-
CATSRQDGTDTQYF
TGTGCCACCAGCCGACAGGACGGCACAGATACGCAGTATTTT
>TRBJ1-4|TRBV7-8|-|TRBD1
CASSLKRDRINEKLFF
TGTGCCAGCAGCTTGAAAAGGGACAGGATAAATGAAAAACTGTTTTTT
>TRBJ2-4|TRBV20-1|few|-
CSASPGDRGNIQYF
TGCAGTGCGTCCCCTGGAGATCGTGGAAACATTCAGTACTTC
>TRBJ2-7|TRBV28|once|TRBD1
CASSLTGQSYEQYF
TGTGCCAGCAGTTTAACGGGACAGTCGTACGAGCAGTACTTC
>TRBJ2-1|TRBV7-9|few|-
CASSNTGRDYNEQFF
TGTGCCAGCAGCAACACGGGGCGGGATTACAATGAGCAGTTCTTC